Sequencing of this T cell receptor (beta chain) was carried out in a study of cytomegalovirus exposure and HLA in healthy donors. The germline CDR1 and CDR2 sequences are SGHTA and FQGNSA. The CDR3 extends over 16 amino acids. V shed 4 bases and J 8 bases; nucleotides not matched to a gene: 14. This clone was found once. Sequencing used immunoSEQ multiplex PCR; TCRdb keeps in-frame clones, though not all of them. The sample has 68,000 or so clones; around 93% are singletons. This receptor was taken from a man aged 18 to 35 in good health and CMV-seronegative. J is TRBJ2-4 and V is TRBV7-2, with 7 bases aligning to TRBD1. The sample comprised PBMCs. The CDR3 coding sequence is TGTGCCAGCAGCTCACATTTACAGGGGATGAGTGACATTCAGTACTTC. It is translated as CASSSHLQGMSDIQYF.